These 32 T cell receptor beta chains originate from one sample sequenced in a study of T cell clonality in common variable immunodeficiency. Whole-study results and caveats: Reportedly, TCR beta sequences from common variable immunodeficiency showed fewer deletions and N-nucleotide insertions.

No antigens are known for them. TCRdb keeps only in-frame clones here, not all; method: immunoSEQ multiplex PCR. The specimen has around 32,000 clones, none found just once. Sequenced input: peripheral blood mononuclear cells. These receptors came from a human donor with common variable immunodeficiency.

A few counts support this clone. With the read ending 3 residues before the CDR3 end, the germline J gene is used to fill in that end. The chain is built from TRBV11-2 and TRBJ2-3; weak D call: TRBD1 (6 bases). Germline CDR1 SGHAT, CDR2 FQNNGV. CDR3 length: 14 residues. V dropped 5 bases and J dropped 3 bases, with 12 bases sitting between them. CDR3 residues: CASSQGYVTDTQYF. The covered CDR3 bases are TGTGCCAGCAGCCAGGGGTACGTAACAGATACG.

This clone was detected many times. Read sequence stops 3 residues before the CDR3 end, and the germline J gene provides the missing end. This rearrangement joins TRBV7-6 to TRBJ2-3; D unclear. Germline CDR1 SGHVS, CDR2 FNYEAQ. V was clipped by 6 bases and J by 8 bases, with 9 bases between them. This CDR3 spans 11 amino acids. CDR3 bases read: TGTGCCAGCAGTCTCGAAGCTACG. As protein: CASSLEAT. The whole CDR3 region reads CASSLEATQYF.

In this sample, this clone turned up many times. The read terminates 3 residues before the CDR3 end, so the remaining end is supplied by the germline J gene. The rearrangement uses TRBV19 and TRBJ2-7; a weak D match, TRBD2 (6 bases). This CDR3 region has 14 residues. Germline CDR1 LNHDA, CDR2 SQIVND (reference sequence). V shed 1 base and J shed 4 bases, with 11 bases lying between them. The CDR3 reads CASSIGGLGYEQYF. CDR3 DNA (partial): TGTGCCAGTAGTATAGGGGGACTGGGGTACGAG.

In the case of this clone: Coverage ceases 3 residues before the CDR3 finishes, and the germline J gene fills in the end. The chain carries TRBV7-9 and TRBJ1-5; TRBD1 matches 7 bases. The trim removed 5 bases at V and 3 bases at J, leaving 7 bases unmatched. CDR1 SEHNR and CDR2 FQNEAQ come from the germline V gene (reference sequence). CDR3 length: 15 amino acids. The CDR3 reads CASSPDRITNQPQHF. The sequenced part of the CDR3 DNA is TGTGCCAGCAGCCCGGACAGGATTACCAATCAGCCC.

This clone was seen a few times. The CDR3 end is not reached by the read, which stops 3 residues before it; the germline J gene fills it in. This rearrangement joins TRBV7-2 to TRBJ2-5, with D maybe TRBD2 (6 bases). The germline CDR1 and CDR2 sequences are SGHTA and FQGNSA. V dropped 4 bases and J dropped 1 base, with 10 bases sitting between them. This CDR3 has 14 amino acids. The DNA read from the CDR3 is TGTGCCAGCAGCTACCTAGCGTTCCAAGAGACC. Protein: CASSYLAFQET. The complete CDR3 protein is CASSYLAFQETQYF. The complete variable domain, with remaining parts taken from reference TRBV7-2 and TRBJ2-5, reads GAGVSQSPSNKVTEKGKDVELRCDPISGHTALYWYRQSLGQGLEFLIYFQGNSAPDKSGLPSDRFSAERTGGSVSTLTIQRTQQEDSAVYLCASSYLAFQETQYFGPGTRLLVL.

Concerning this clone: The read halts 3 residues ahead of the CDR3 end, with the missing end drawn from the germline J gene. The genes are TRBV7-2 and TRBJ1-2, with 7 bases matching TRBD1. The CDR3 extends over 15 amino acids. Per germline, CDR1 SGHTA and CDR2 FQGNSA. The CDR3 reads CASSSFGQVGVSYTF. The covered CDR3 bases are TGTGCCAGCAGCTCATTTGGACAGGTTGGTGTAAGC. The variable domain in full, with the rest retrieved from reference TRBV7-2 and TRBJ1-2, is GAGVSQSPSNKVTEKGKDVELRCDPISGHTALYWYRQSLGQGLEFLIYFQGNSAPDKSGLPSDRFSAERTGGSVSTLTIQRTQQEDSAVYLCASSSFGQVGVSYTFGSGTRLTVV.

At least ten counts were recorded for this clone. The CDR3 is cut off 3 residues early in the read; its end comes from the germline J gene. This chain uses TRBV6-2 or TRBV6-3 with TRBJ2-7; 8 bases agree with TRBD2. Trimming cost V 7 bases and J 2 bases; bases outside gene matches: 7. From germline, CDR1 is MNHEY and CDR2 SVGEGT. The CDR3 runs 14 residues. CDR3 bases read: TGTGCCAGCAAAAGCGGGGGCCCTCCCTACGAG. Its protein product is CASKSGGPPYE. The whole CDR3 protein is CASKSGGPPYEQYF.

This clone appeared many times. Mismatch with germline at one junction end may stem from a read error. With the read ending 3 residues before the CDR3 end, the germline J gene is used to fill in that end. The chain has TRBV4-2 and TRBJ1-5; the D gene is possibly TRBD1 (6 bases). The CDR3 contains 16 residues. The germline CDR1 and CDR2 sequences are LGHNA and YNFKEQ. The CDR3 is CASSQDLGASNQPQHF. CDR3 DNA, as far as it was read: TGCGCCAGCAGCCAAGATCTGGGGGCGAGCAATCAGCCC.

This clone showed up just a few times. The CDR3 sequence: CASSRRGETQYF. The covered CDR3 bases are TGTGCCAGCAGCCGGCGGGGGGAGACC. The chain carries TRBV7-6 and TRBJ2-5; 7 bases map to TRBD2. The missing CDR3 end, 3 residues past where the read stops, is filled in from the germline J gene. The CDR3 length is 12 residues. Trimming removed 5 bases from V and 5 bases from J; junction bases left unmatched: 2. From germline, CDR1 is SGHVS and CDR2 FNYEAQ.

Of note for this clone: The read ends 3 residues before the CDR3 terminus; that terminus is restored from the germline J gene. This rearrangement joins TRBV30 to TRBJ1-5; 9 bases map to TRBD1. This CDR3 contains 14 residues. The J segment lost 4 bases and the V segment lost 0 bases, leaving 1 base of the junction unmatched. Germline loops: CDR1 GTSNPN, CDR2 SVGIG (reference sequence). The CDR3 protein is CAWSVGQGNQPQHF. CDR3 DNA, as far as it was read: TGTGCCTGGAGTGTCGGACAGGGGAATCAGCCC. The full variable domain, with the rest looked up from reference TRBV30 and TRBJ1-5, is SQTIHQWPATLVQPVGSPLSLECTVEGTSNPNLYWYRQAAGRGLQLLFYSVGIGQISSEVPQNLSASRPQDRQFILSSKKLLLSDSGFYLCAWSVGQGNQPQHFGDGTRLSIL.

This clone is termed medium-sized. The read is 3 residues too short to cover the CDR3 end, so that end is filled in from the germline J gene. The rearrangement links TRBV24-1 to TRBJ1-2; a possible D gene is TRBD1 (5 bases). The CDR3 is 15 amino acids. Germline values: CDR1 KGHDR, CDR2 SFDVKD. The sequenced CDR3 bases are TGTGCCACCAGTGATTTCCGGGGGACTTTCGTAGGC. This translates into CATSDFRGTFVG. The full CDR3 sequence reads CATSDFRGTFVGYTF.

This clone occurred many times. From the germline J gene comes the end of the CDR3, since the read stops 3 residues before it. The rearrangement uses TRBV20-1 and TRBJ1-5; TRBD1 matches at 7 bases. The germline CDR1 and CDR2 sequences are DFQATT and SNEGSKA (reference sequence). The CDR3 is made up of 15 amino acids. Unmatched junction bases numbered 8, after V lost 2 bases and J lost 4 bases. This CDR3 reads CSARPGTDWNQPQHF. Incomplete CDR3 DNA: TGCAGTGCTAGACCCGGGACAGATTGGAATCAGCCC.

About this clone itself: The CDR3 goes on 3 residues after the read ends, and that part is filled in from the germline J gene. J is TRBJ1-2 and V is TRBV7-9; perhaps TRBD1 as D (5 bases). The V end lost 4 bases, the J end lost 3 bases, and 12 bases lay between the germline ends. CDR3 length equals 14 residues. Germline assignment: CDR1 SEHNR and CDR2 FQNEAQ (reference sequence). The CDR3 sequence: CASSWDRGDYGYTF. The part of the CDR3 DNA that was read is TGTGCCAGCAGCTGGGACCGCGGGGACTATGGC.

Regarding this clone: The missing CDR3 end, 3 residues past where the read stops, is filled in from the germline J gene. The chain links TRBV5-1 to TRBJ2-7; 7 nucleotides agree with TRBD2. CDR3 size: 15 residues. Germline V gene data show CDR1 as SGHRS and CDR2 as YFSETQ. V was clipped by 0 bases and J by 3 bases; unmatched bases: 6. CDR3 loop: CASSLGSGASYEQYF. Partial CDR3 DNA: TGCGCCAGCAGCTTGGGGAGCGGGGCCAGCTACGAG.

This clone was observed many times. Sequencing ends 3 residues short of the CDR3 end; the germline J gene provides the rest. The V and J genes are TRBV11-3 and TRBJ2-3; no reliable D call. Germline CDR1 SGHNT, CDR2 YENEEA. Trimming took 6 bases from V and 2 from J, leaving 3 bases between them. The CDR3 length is 11 residues. CDR3 sequence: CASRYTDTQYF. The sequenced CDR3 bases are TGTGCCAGCAGATACACAGATACG.

Of note for this clone: The read terminates 3 residues before the CDR3 end, so the remaining end is supplied by the germline J gene. The chain carries TRBV20-1 and TRBJ2-5, with 9 nucleotides matching TRBD2. CDR1 and CDR2 from the germline V gene are DFQATT and SNEGSKA (reference sequence). Trimming removed 5 bases from V and 1 base from J; junction bases left unmatched: 2. The length of the CDR3 is 13 residues. The CDR3 sequence: CSALTSGQETQYF. CDR3 DNA (partial): TGCAGTGCTTTGACTAGCGGCCAAGAGACC.

Concerning this clone: Read coverage stops 3 residues before the CDR3 terminus; the germline J gene supplies the remainder. This chain connects TRBV6-2 or TRBV6-3 to TRBJ2-1; TRBD2 might be the D (5 bases). CDR1 is MNHEY, CDR2 SVGEGT, per germline. The V end lost 0 bases, the J end lost 3 bases, and 9 bases lay between the germline ends. The CDR3 consists of 15 residues. The CDR3 sequence: CASSYSSAGYNEQFF. The sequenced part of the CDR3 DNA is TGTGCCAGCAGTTACTCCTCTGCGGGCTACAATGAG.

This clone was seen ten or more times. The CDR3 extends 3 residues past the end of the read, so its final part is completed from the germline J gene. The rearrangement links TRBV5-1 to TRBJ2-2; 9 nucleotides agree with TRBD1. CDR3 length: 14 residues. J was trimmed by 7 bases and V by 7 bases; bases with no gene match: 8. The germline gives CDR1 SGHRS, CDR2 YFSETQ. Partial CDR3 DNA: TGCGCCAGCCTGTTGGGACAGGGATACGGGGAG. Encoded protein: CASLLGQGYGE. The CDR3, in full, reads CASLLGQGYGELFF.

This clone has a count of ten or more. The CDR3 end lies 3 residues beyond the end of the read and is filled in from the germline J gene. The chain carries TRBV19 and TRBJ2-6, with 10 nucleotides matching TRBD1. The CDR3 has 15 residues. Germline-derived CDR1 and CDR2 are LNHDA and SQIVND (reference sequence). J gave up 3 bases and V 5 bases, and 1 base lay outside the gene matches. CDR3 amino acids: CASSDRGLGANVLTF. The covered CDR3 bases are TGTGCCAGTAGTGACAGGGGGCTTGGGGCCAACGTC.

In the case of this clone: The read ends 3 residues early relative to the CDR3; the germline J gene fills the gap. The rearrangement joins TRBV19 to TRBJ2-3, with 11 bases fitting TRBD2. The CDR3 consists of 17 residues. Germline-derived CDR1 and CDR2 are LNHDA and SQIVND (reference sequence). V lost 5 bases to trimming and J lost 5 bases; unmatched junction nucleotides: 12. Incomplete CDR3 DNA: TGTGCCAGTAGTGTGGAGATAGCGGGGGGGCCTGTAGATACG. Its protein product is CASSVEIAGGPVDT. The full CDR3 protein reads CASSVEIAGGPVDTQYF.

This clone was seen a few times. The read terminates 3 residues ahead of where the CDR3 ends, so the germline J gene completes it. The V call is TRBV7-3, the J call TRBJ2-5, with 8 bases that match TRBD2. V lost 2 bases, J lost 5 bases, and 7 bases stayed unmatched. There are 15 residues in the CDR3. The germline V gene encodes CDR1 SGHTA and CDR2 FQGTGA. The CDR3 here is CASSLAGGARETQYF. Partial CDR3 DNA: TGTGCCAGCAGCTTAGCCGGGGGGGCCAGGGAGACC.

This clone has ten or more counts. With the read ending 3 residues before the CDR3 end, the germline J gene is used to fill in that end. The genes are TRBV7-2 and TRBJ1-5, with 8 nucleotides matching TRBD1. The CDR3 length is 16 residues. V gave up 0 bases and J gave up 3 bases; unmatched junction bases: 4. The V gene's germline CDR1 is SGHTA and CDR2 FQGNSA. CDR3 sequence: CASSLAPGQDNQPQHF. The CDR3 DNA, read in part, is TGTGCCAGCAGCTTAGCCCCGGGACAGGACAATCAGCCC.

In this sample, this clone turned up a few times. The CDR3 is cut off 3 residues early in the read; its end comes from the germline J gene. V is TRBV7-9 and J is TRBJ1-2; unclear D gene. V was pared by 1 base and J by 3 bases, with 9 bases between. Germline CDR1 is SEHNR and CDR2 is FQNEAQ (reference sequence). The CDR3 covers 14 residues. CDR3 DNA, as far as it was read: TGTGCCAGCAGCTTAGGGCGGGTCGACTATGGC. Its protein product is CASSLGRVDYG. The full CDR3 sequence reads CASSLGRVDYGYTF.

This clone has more than one count but fewer than ten. With the read ending 3 residues before the CDR3 end, the germline J gene is used to fill in that end. This chain connects TRBV7-9 to TRBJ2-2, with D unclear. Germline CDR1 is SEHNR and CDR2 is FQNEAQ (reference sequence). The CDR3 extends over 15 amino acids. Deletions cut 0 bases from V and 0 bases from J, with 5 bases between. The covered CDR3 bases are TGTGCCAGCAGCTTAGCTGTCTCGAACACCGGGGAG. This sequence encodes CASSLAVSNTGE. The full-length CDR3 reads as CASSLAVSNTGELFF.

This clone was counted ten times or more. The CDR3 end falls 3 residues outside the read, so it is completed with the germline J gene. The chain has TRBV29-1 and TRBJ2-7; the match to TRBD1 covers 7 bases. V shed 2 bases, J shed 1 base, and the junction held 2 bases outside the gene matches. Germline-derived CDR1 and CDR2 are SQVTM and ANQGSEA. The CDR3 extends over 13 amino acids. The CDR3 bases that were read are TGCAGCGTTGAAACAGGGGCATCCTACGAG. Protein product: CSVETGASYE. The entire CDR3 reads CSVETGASYEQYF.

As concerns this clone: Compared with germline, one end of the junction differs, possibly owing to a read error. The CDR3 is cut off 3 residues early in the read; its end comes from the germline J gene. V and J are TRBV19 and TRBJ1-6; perhaps TRBD1 as D (5 bases). The germline gives CDR1 LNHDA, CDR2 SQIVND (reference sequence). The CDR3 sequence is 14 residues long. The CDR3 sequence: CASGMTAFNSPLHF. Incomplete CDR3 DNA: TGTGCCAGTGGTATGACAGCCTTCAATTCACCC.

Concerning this clone: The read terminates 3 residues before the CDR3 end, so the remaining end is supplied by the germline J gene. The chain carries TRBV11-3 and TRBJ2-7; 8 bases are a match to TRBD2. The germline CDR1 and CDR2 sequences are SGHNT and YENEEA. The CDR3 totals 11 residues. V was clipped by 8 bases and J by 5 bases; unmatched bases: 2. CDR3 residues: CASGLAHEQYF. The CDR3 bases that were read are TGTGCCAGCGGACTAGCCCACGAG.

This clone was seen more than once but under ten times. The sequence runs out 3 residues before the end of the CDR3; the remainder is reconstructed from the germline J gene. The rearrangement joins TRBV19 to TRBJ1-5, with 8 positions matching TRBD1. From germline, CDR1 is LNHDA and CDR2 SQIVND (reference sequence). The J segment lost 4 bases and the V segment lost 3 bases, leaving 2 bases of the junction unmatched. The CDR3 loop spans 14 amino acids. The sequenced part of the CDR3 DNA is TGTGCCAGTAGTATTACAGGGGGGAATCAGCCC. Its translation is CASSITGGNQP. The whole CDR3 reads CASSITGGNQPQHF. Combining the CDR3 with reference TRBV19 and TRBJ1-5 gives the whole variable domain DGGITQSPKYLFRKEGQNVTLSCEQNLNHDAMYWYRQDPGQGLRLIYYSQIVNDFQKGDIAEGYSVSREKKESFPLTVTSAQKNPTAFYLCASSITGGNQPQHFGDGTRLSIL.

This clone turned up a few times. The read halts 3 residues ahead of the CDR3 end, with the missing end drawn from the germline J gene. The chain couples TRBV7-6 to TRBJ1-2; the D gene is possibly TRBD1 (5 bases). This CDR3 has 15 amino acids. Trimming removed 5 bases from V and 4 bases from J, with 17 bases in between. Germline CDR1 SGHVS, CDR2 FNYEAQ. The CDR3 DNA, read in part, is TGTGCCAGCAGCCTTCAACAGGCACCAGTCTATGGC. This encodes CASSLQQAPVYG. The whole CDR3 region reads CASSLQQAPVYGYTF.

This clone has at least ten counts. The read ends 3 residues early relative to the CDR3; the germline J gene fills the gap. The chain carries TRBV5-1 and TRBJ2-2, with D possibly TRBD1 on 6 matching bases. Germline CDR1 is SGHRS and CDR2 is YFSETQ. The V gene lost 1 base and the J gene lost 4 bases, with 11 bases spanning the gap. This CDR3 region has 15 residues. CDR3 residues: CASSLSGVSTGELFF. The sequenced part of the CDR3 DNA is TGCGCCAGCAGCTTGTCAGGGGTGAGCACCGGGGAG.

This clone was detected a few times. The sequenced fragment ends 3 residues before the CDR3 boundary, so the rest is inferred from the germline J gene. The chain employs TRBV18 and TRBJ2-6, with 9 bases matching TRBD1. Germline trimming cut 1 base from V and 2 bases from J; bases unmatched to any gene: 6. This CDR3 is 18 amino acids long. From germline, CDR1 is KGHSH and CDR2 LQKENI. The CDR3 loop is CASSPRTGETAGANVLTF. The DNA read from the CDR3 is TGTGCCAGCTCACCACGGACAGGGGAGACGGCTGGGGCCAACGTC.

This clone was detected many times. The read falls 3 residues short of the CDR3 end, and the missing part is taken from the germline J gene. The rearrangement uses TRBV5-1 and TRBJ2-4, with a weak D call TRBD1 (6 bases). CDR1 is SGHRS, CDR2 YFSETQ, per germline. This CDR3 has 13 amino acids. The CDR3 DNA, read in part, is TGCGCCAGCAGCTTCCCGACAGGCGGGTTT. This sequence encodes CASSFPTGGF. In full, the CDR3 reads CASSFPTGGFQYF.